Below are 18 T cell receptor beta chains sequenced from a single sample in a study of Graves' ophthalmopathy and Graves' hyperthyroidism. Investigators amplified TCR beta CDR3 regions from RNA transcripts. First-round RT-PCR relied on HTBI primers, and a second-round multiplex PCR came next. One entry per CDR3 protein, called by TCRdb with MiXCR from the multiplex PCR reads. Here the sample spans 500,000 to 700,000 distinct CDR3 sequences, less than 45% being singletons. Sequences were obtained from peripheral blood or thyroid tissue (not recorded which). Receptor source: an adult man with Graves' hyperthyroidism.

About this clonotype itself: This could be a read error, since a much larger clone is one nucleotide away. Here the CDR3 reads CASSRDRDVFTGAFF. The CDR3 DNA is TGTGCCAGTAGTAGAGACAGGGATGTTTTTACTGGAGCTTTCTTT. The J gene is TRBJ1-1, the V gene TRBV19; 7 bases line up with TRBD1. Germline assignment: CDR1 LNHDA and CDR2 SQIVND (reference sequence). The CDR3 consists of 15 residues.

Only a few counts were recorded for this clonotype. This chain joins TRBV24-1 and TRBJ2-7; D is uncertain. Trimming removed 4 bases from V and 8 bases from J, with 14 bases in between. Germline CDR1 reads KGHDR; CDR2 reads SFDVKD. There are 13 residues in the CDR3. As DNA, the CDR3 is TGTGCCACCAGTGAGGCTGCCACAGTCAAGCAGTACTTC. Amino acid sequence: CATSEAATVKQYF.

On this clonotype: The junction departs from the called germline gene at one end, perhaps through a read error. CDR3 amino acids: CASSGTGGNAGELFF. The DNA for the CDR3 is TGTGCCAGCAGTGGGACAGGGGGGAACGCCGGGGAGCTGTTTTTT. This sequence joins TRBV9 and TRBJ2-2; TRBD1 matches 11 bases. CDR1 is SGDLS, CDR2 YYNGEE, per germline. CDR3 length: 15 amino acids.

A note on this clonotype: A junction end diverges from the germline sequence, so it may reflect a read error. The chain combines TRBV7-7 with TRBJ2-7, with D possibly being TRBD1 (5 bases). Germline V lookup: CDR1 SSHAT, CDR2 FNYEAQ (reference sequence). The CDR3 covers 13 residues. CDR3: CASNLDSPYEQYF. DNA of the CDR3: TGTGCTAGCAACCTCGACAGTCCCTACGAGCAGTACTTC.

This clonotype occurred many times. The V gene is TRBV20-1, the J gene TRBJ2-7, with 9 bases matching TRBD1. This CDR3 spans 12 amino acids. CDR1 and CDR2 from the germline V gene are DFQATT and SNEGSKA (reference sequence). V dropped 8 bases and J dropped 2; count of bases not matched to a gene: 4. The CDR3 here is CSLGQGPYEQYF. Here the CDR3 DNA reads TGCAGTTTAGGACAGGGGCCCTACGAGCAGTACTTC.

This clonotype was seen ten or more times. CDR3: CASSKRDRHNEKLFF. CDR3 DNA sequence: TGTGCCAGCAGCAAGCGGGACAGGCATAATGAAAAACTGTTTTTT. This chain joins TRBV5-8 and TRBJ1-4; TRBD1 matches 8 bases. Per the germline V gene, CDR1 is SGHTS and CDR2 is YDEGEE. Trimming cost V 4 bases and J 4 bases; bases outside gene matches: 6. The CDR3 extends over 15 amino acids.

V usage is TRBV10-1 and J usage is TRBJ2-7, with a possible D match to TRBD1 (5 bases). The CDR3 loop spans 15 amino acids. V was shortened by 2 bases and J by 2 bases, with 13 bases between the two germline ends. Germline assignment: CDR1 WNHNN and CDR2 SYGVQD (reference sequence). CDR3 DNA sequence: TGCGCCAGCAGTGAGAGGGGTCAGGGCGCCTACGAGCAGTACTTC. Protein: CASSERGQGAYEQYF.

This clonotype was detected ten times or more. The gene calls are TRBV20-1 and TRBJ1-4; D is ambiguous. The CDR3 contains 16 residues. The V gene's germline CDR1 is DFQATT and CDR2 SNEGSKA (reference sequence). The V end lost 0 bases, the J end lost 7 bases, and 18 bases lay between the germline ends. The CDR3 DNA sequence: TGCAGTGCTAGAGATCAGACGGCAGGCCTTCTTGAAAAACTGTTTTTT. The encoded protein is CSARDQTAGLLEKLFF.

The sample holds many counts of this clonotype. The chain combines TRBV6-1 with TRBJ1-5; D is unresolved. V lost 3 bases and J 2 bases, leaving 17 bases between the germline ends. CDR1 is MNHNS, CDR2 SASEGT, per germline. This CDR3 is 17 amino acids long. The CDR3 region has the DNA TGTGCCAGCAGTGAGCGCCAGTTAGGTCGGGGCAATCAGCCCCAGCATTTT. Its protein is CASSERQLGRGNQPQHF.

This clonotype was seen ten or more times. CDR3 amino acids: CASSLLTGPTYSGNTIYF. In DNA, the CDR3 is TGTGCCAGCAGCTTATTAACAGGACCCACATACTCTGGAAACACCATATATTTT. The chain has TRBV7-9 and TRBJ1-3; D perhaps matches TRBD1 (5 bases). Trimming shortened V by 2 bases and J by 0 bases, and 17 bases separated the two germline ends. The CDR3 totals 18 residues. CDR1 and CDR2 (germline): SEHNR, FQNEAQ (reference sequence).

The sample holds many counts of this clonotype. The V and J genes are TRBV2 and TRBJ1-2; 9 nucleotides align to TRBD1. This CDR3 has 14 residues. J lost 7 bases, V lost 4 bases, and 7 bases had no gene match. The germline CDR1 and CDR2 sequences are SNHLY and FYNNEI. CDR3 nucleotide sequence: TGTGCCAGCAGTGGCGACAGGGGGTTTGGTGGCTACACCTTC. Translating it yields CASSGDRGFGGYTF.

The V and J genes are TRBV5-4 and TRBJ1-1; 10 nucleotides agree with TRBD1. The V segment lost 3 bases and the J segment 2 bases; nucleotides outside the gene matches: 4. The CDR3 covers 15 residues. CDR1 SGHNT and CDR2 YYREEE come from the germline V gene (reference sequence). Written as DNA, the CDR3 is TGTGCCAGCAGCTCTTGGACAGGGGGAAACACTGAAGCTTTCTTT. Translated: CASSSWTGGNTEAFF.

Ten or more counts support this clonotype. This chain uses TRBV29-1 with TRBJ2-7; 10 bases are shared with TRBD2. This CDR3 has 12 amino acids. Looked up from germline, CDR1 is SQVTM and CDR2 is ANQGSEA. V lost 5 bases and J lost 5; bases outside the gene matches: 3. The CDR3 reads CSVRTSGDEQYF. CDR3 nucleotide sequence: TGCAGCGTTCGAACTAGCGGGGACGAGCAGTACTTC.

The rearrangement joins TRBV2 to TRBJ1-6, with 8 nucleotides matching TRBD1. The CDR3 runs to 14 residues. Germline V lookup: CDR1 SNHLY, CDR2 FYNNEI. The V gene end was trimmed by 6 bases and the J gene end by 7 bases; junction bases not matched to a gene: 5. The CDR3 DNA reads TGTGCCAGCAGCCAAGGGACAGGCAATTCACCCCTCCACTTT. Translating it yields CASSQGTGNSPLHF. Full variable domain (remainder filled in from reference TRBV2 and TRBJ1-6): EPEVTQTPSHQVTQMGQEVILRCVPISNHLYFYWYRQILGQKVEFLVSFYNNEISEKSEIFDDQFSVERPDGSNFTLKIRSTKLEDSAMYFCASSQGTGNSPLHFGNGTRLTVT.

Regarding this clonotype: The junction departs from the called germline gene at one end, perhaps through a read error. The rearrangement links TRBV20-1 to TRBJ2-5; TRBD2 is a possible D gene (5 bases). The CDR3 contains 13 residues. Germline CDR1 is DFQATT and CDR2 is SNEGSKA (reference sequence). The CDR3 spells CSASDDYQETQHF. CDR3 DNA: TGCAGTGCCAGCGATGACTACCAAGAGACCCAGCACTTC.

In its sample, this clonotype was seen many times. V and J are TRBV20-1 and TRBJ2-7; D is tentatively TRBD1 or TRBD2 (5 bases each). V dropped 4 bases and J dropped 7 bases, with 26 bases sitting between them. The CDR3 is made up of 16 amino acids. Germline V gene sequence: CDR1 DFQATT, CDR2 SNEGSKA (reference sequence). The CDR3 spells CSAKASFGTNQREQYF. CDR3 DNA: TGCAGTGCTAAGGCTTCATTCGGGACCAATCAACGGGAGCAGTACTTC.

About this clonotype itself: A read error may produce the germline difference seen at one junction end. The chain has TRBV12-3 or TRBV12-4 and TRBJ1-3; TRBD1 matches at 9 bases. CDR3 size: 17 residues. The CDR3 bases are TGCGCCAGCAGCCTTACCCTTGGGACAGGGTCTGGAAACACCATATATTTT. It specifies CASSLTLGTGSGNTIYF.

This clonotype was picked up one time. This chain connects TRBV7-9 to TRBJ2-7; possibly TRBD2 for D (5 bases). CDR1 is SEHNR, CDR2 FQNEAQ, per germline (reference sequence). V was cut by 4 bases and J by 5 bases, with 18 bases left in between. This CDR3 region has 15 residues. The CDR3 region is CASSWTRVGPNEQYF. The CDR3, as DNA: TGTGCCAGCAGCTGGACGCGGGTGGGTCCAAACGAGCAGTACTTC.